These 32 T cell receptor beta chains share one sample of origin, sequenced in a study of a mutant IDH1 vaccine in newly diagnosed glioma. The repertoire was sequenced with immunoSEQ multiplex PCR; TCRdb's copy has only in-frame clones and lacks some. Among 120,000 or so clones listed, about 80% were seen once. Which antigens these TCRs recognize remains unknown. Time point denoted: week 11, during vaccination. Alongside topical imiquimod, each dose of vaccine comprised 300 ug of mutant IDH1 20-mer peptide. The material sequenced was PBMCs, taken from a glioma patient whose treatment included an IDH1 peptide vaccine. All receptors come from a man aged 40-49 years with glioma.

CDR3 region: CASSSGPLNEKLFF. In nucleotides, the CDR3 is TGTGCCAGCAGCTCGGGGCCGCTGAATGAAAAACTGTTTTTT. This chain uses TRBV28 with TRBJ1-4; possible D gene TRBD1, 5 bases. V was trimmed by 6 bases and J by 5 bases, leaving 13 bases between them. There are 14 residues in the CDR3. Germline CDR1 and CDR2: MDHEN and SYDVKM.

The chain carries TRBV7-9 and TRBJ1-4; D unresolved. Germline values: CDR1 SEHNR, CDR2 FQNEAQ (reference sequence). The CDR3 is made up of 15 amino acids. V was pared by 4 bases and J by 0 bases, with 9 bases between. The CDR3 coding sequence is TGTGCCAGCAGCTCCAGGCAGACAACTAATGAAAAACTGTTTTTT. Its translation: CASSSRQTTNEKLFF. Filled out from reference TRBV7-9 and TRBJ1-4, the complete variable domain reads DTGVSQNPRHKITKRGQNVTFRCDPISEHNRLYWYRQTLGQGPEFLTYFQNEAQLEKSRLLSDRFSAERPKGSFSTLEIQRTEQGDSAMYLCASSSRQTTNEKLFFGSGTQLSVL.

This sequence joins TRBV7-9 and TRBJ1-3; 8 positions agree with TRBD1. The germline CDR1 and CDR2 sequences are SEHNR and FQNEAQ (reference sequence). J gave up 3 bases and V 6 bases, and 4 bases lay outside the gene matches. This CDR3 has 14 residues. The chain's CDR3 is CASSQGAYGNTIYF. The CDR3 nucleotides read TGTGCCAGCAGTCAGGGGGCTTATGGAAACACCATATATTTT.

The chain uses TRBV9 and TRBJ2-5, with 9 bases that match TRBD2. Germline CDR1 and CDR2: SGDLS and YYNGEE. J gave up 1 base and V 0 bases, and 7 bases lay outside the gene matches. The CDR3 runs to 17 residues. CDR3 coding DNA: TGTGCCAGCAGCGTAGCGGCGGGGGGGCCCTCCCAAGAGACCCAGTACTTC. As protein: CASSVAAGGPSQETQYF.

V and J are TRBV9 and TRBJ1-3; D is unclear. Trimming took off 4 bases at V and 2 bases at J, with 13 bases between the two ends. Germline CDR1 and CDR2: SGDLS and YYNGEE. This CDR3 is built from 15 residues. Here the CDR3 DNA reads TGTGCCAGCAGCCCTCGGACGGAGCCTGGAAACACCATATATTTT. Amino acids: CASSPRTEPGNTIYF.

V is TRBV7-9 and J is TRBJ2-5; 7 positions match TRBD2. The junction had 8 bases not matched to a gene; V was cut back by 5 bases and J by 2 bases. Germline V gives CDR1 SEHNR, CDR2 FQNEAQ (reference sequence). The CDR3 contains 15 residues. The CDR3 nucleotides are TGTGCCAGCAGCCCAAGGGTTAGCGGGCAAGAGACCCAGTACTTC. Its translation: CASSPRVSGQETQYF.

This chain uses TRBV25-1 with TRBJ2-4, with D perhaps matching TRBD1 (6 bases). V gave up 4 bases and J gave up 2 bases, with 15 bases separating them. This CDR3 is built from 16 residues. Germline values: CDR1 MGHDK, CDR2 SYGVNS. CDR3 DNA: TGTGCCAGCAGTGCTGGACAGAGGGCATCCAAAAACATTCAGTACTTC. Translation gives CASSAGQRASKNIQYF.

The chain uses TRBV4-3 and TRBJ2-5; D is perhaps TRBD1 (6 bases). V lost 0 bases to trimming and J lost 4 bases, with 18 bases between them. Per germline, CDR1 LGHNA and CDR2 YSLEER. This CDR3 contains 17 residues. The CDR3 is CASSQDIELGAGETQYF. CDR3 bases: TGCGCCAGCAGCCAAGATATTGAACTGGGGGCTGGAGAGACCCAGTACTTC.

This clone showed up just once. The rearrangement uses TRBV11-3 and TRBJ2-7; D may be TRBD2 (6 bases). Deletions cut 1 base from V and 0 bases from J, with 10 bases between. This CDR3 contains 15 residues. Per germline, CDR1 SGHNT and CDR2 YENEEA. CDR3 protein: CASSLAAGPSYEQYF. The CDR3 DNA reads TGTGCCAGCAGCTTAGCTGCGGGGCCCTCCTACGAGCAGTACTTC.

In regard to this clone: Other DNA sequences in the same sample also yield this CDR3. The genes are TRBV18 and TRBJ2-7; weak D call: TRBD1 (5 bases). Trimming took off 4 bases at V and 3 bases at J, with 7 bases between the two ends. CDR1 is KGHSH and CDR2 is LQKENI in the germline V gene. This CDR3 comprises 12 residues. CDR3 protein: CASSQGIYEQYF. In DNA, the CDR3 is TGTGCCAGCTCACAGGGGATCTACGAGCAGTACTTC.

In nucleotides, the CDR3 is TGTGCCAGCAGCCCCGGACAGGGGCATCAGCCCCAGCATTTT. It codes for CASSPGQGHQPQHF. The gene calls are TRBV9 and TRBJ1-5, with 9 bases lining up with TRBD1. Losses at the gene ends were 4 bases for V and 5 bases for J; bases not matched to a gene: 4. This CDR3 is 14 amino acids long. Germline V lookup: CDR1 SGDLS, CDR2 YYNGEE. Full variable domain (missing parts from reference TRBV9 and TRBJ1-5): DSGVTQTPKHLITATGQRVTLRCSPRSGDLSVYWYQQSLDQGLQFLIQYYNGEERAKGNILERFSAQQFPDLHSELNLSSLELGDSALYFCASSPGQGHQPQHFGDGTRLSIL.

This sequence joins TRBV13 and TRBJ2-7, with 10 positions matching TRBD2. The CDR3 contains 14 residues. CDR1 is PRHDT and CDR2 is FYEKMQ in the germline V gene (reference sequence). J lost 5 bases, V lost 1 base, and 2 bases had no gene match. The CDR3 spells CASSLEREGDEQYF. The CDR3 region has the DNA TGTGCCAGCAGCTTAGAGCGGGAGGGGGACGAGCAGTACTTC.

This chain joins TRBV14 and TRBJ2-1, with D hard to call. The germline CDR1 and CDR2 sequences are SGHDN and FVKESK. The length of the CDR3 is 16 residues. V lost 3 bases and J lost 0, with 12 bases in between. CDR3: CASSQTPGISYNEQFF. Here the CDR3 DNA reads TGTGCCAGCAGCCAGACCCCCGGTATCTCCTACAATGAGCAGTTCTTC.

This clone has just one count. In DNA, the CDR3 is TGCGCCAGCAGCCTGAGCGGGAGAGGCTTCTACAATGAGCAGTTCTTC. As protein: CASSLSGRGFYNEQFF. The gene calls are TRBV5-1 and TRBJ2-1; 8 positions agree with TRBD2. V lost 4 bases and J lost 3; bases outside the gene matches: 9. CDR1 and CDR2 (germline): SGHRS, YFSETQ. This CDR3 is built from 16 residues.

The chain is built from TRBV7-2 and TRBJ2-7; 8 positions match TRBD2. Germline lookup yields CDR1 SGHTA and CDR2 FQGNSA. V gave up 5 bases and J gave up 0 bases; unmatched junction bases: 6. The CDR3 sequence is 15 residues long. The CDR3 bases are TGTGCCAGCAGCCTTAGCGGGGCCTACTCCTACGAGCAGTACTTC. This encodes CASSLSGAYSYEQYF.

V and J are TRBV2 and TRBJ2-7; D is uncertain. The V gene's germline CDR1 is SNHLY and CDR2 FYNNEI. V was pared by 4 bases and J by 6 bases, with 7 bases between. This CDR3 is built from 11 residues. The CDR3 region has the DNA TGTGCCAGCAGTGGGACCCGCGAGCAGTACTTC. Its translation is CASSGTREQYF. Full variable domain (remainder filled in from reference TRBV2 and TRBJ2-7): EPEVTQTPSHQVTQMGQEVILRCVPISNHLYFYWYRQILGQKVEFLVSFYNNEISEKSEIFDDQFSVERPDGSNFTLKIRSTKLEDSAMYFCASSGTREQYFGPGTRLTVT.

In regard to this clone: The same CDR3 also results from other DNA sequences found in this sample. V is TRBV28 and J is TRBJ1-2; possible D gene TRBD1, 5 bases. Germline values: CDR1 MDHEN, CDR2 SYDVKM. The length of the CDR3 is 16 residues. Trimming took off 7 bases at V and 3 bases at J, with 21 bases between the two ends. The CDR3 DNA follows: TGTGCCAGCACCCTTGTGGAGCGACGGGGCTACTATGGCTACACCTTC. Protein product: CASTLVERRGYYGYTF.

This clone appeared once. CDR3 protein: CASSPQRGRITEAFF. The CDR3 DNA follows: TGTGCCAGCAGCCCACAGCGGGGTCGGATTACTGAAGCTTTCTTT. The chain links TRBV5-4 to TRBJ1-1; D unresolved. CDR1 is SGHNT and CDR2 is YYREEE in the germline V gene (reference sequence). This CDR3 spans 15 amino acids. V was shortened by 4 bases and J by 5 bases, with 18 bases between the two germline ends.

The chain has TRBV5-1 and TRBJ1-3; TRBD1 matches at 7 bases. Germline assignment: CDR1 SGHRS and CDR2 YFSETQ. V was clipped by 4 bases and J by 0 bases; unmatched bases: 4. The CDR3 sequence is 15 residues long. The CDR3 DNA is TGCGCCAGCAGCCCGACAGGGAACTCTGGAAACACCATATATTTT. It yields the protein CASSPTGNSGNTIYF.

Many counts were recorded for this clone. This rearrangement joins TRBV29-1 to TRBJ1-2; D is undetermined. Germline loops: CDR1 SQVTM, CDR2 ANQGSEA. The CDR3 sequence is 10 residues long. Trimming left V 6 bases short and J 8 bases short, with 10 bases between. The CDR3: CSVMDEGYTF. DNA of the CDR3: TGCAGCGTAATGGACGAGGGCTACACCTTC.

This clone was recorded once. The chain links TRBV6-5 to TRBJ2-7; 9 bases fit TRBD1. Unmatched junction bases numbered 8, after V lost 2 bases and J lost 3 bases. Germline lookup yields CDR1 MNHEY and CDR2 SVGAGI. The CDR3 loop spans 16 amino acids. The CDR3 spells CASSYLSDRGVYEQYF. DNA for the CDR3: TGTGCCAGCAGTTACCTTTCAGACAGGGGGGTCTACGAGCAGTACTTC.

This clone was picked up a small number of times. The V call is TRBV11-2, the J call TRBJ1-2, with 7 bases that match TRBD1. The CDR3 loop spans 17 amino acids. CDR1 is SGHAT, CDR2 FQNNGV, per germline. The V segment lost 5 bases and the J segment 3 bases; nucleotides outside the gene matches: 15. CDR3: CASSPDPQTGSYYGYTF. CDR3 bases: TGTGCCAGCAGCCCCGACCCCCAGACAGGGTCTTACTATGGCTACACCTTC.

The V and J genes are TRBV19 and TRBJ1-6; 9 bases align to TRBD1. With 10 bases clipped from V and 5 bases from J, the junction kept 12 bases outside the gene matches. This CDR3 comprises 16 residues. Germline lookup yields CDR1 LNHDA and CDR2 SQIVND (reference sequence). The CDR3 sequence is CATRTNTGGNNSPLHF. The CDR3 DNA sequence: TGTGCCACCAGAACCAATACAGGGGGCAATAATTCACCCCTCCACTTT.

The chain is built from TRBV2 and TRBJ2-3; 9 nucleotides align to TRBD2. This CDR3 spans 15 amino acids. The germline gives CDR1 SNHLY, CDR2 FYNNEI. The V segment lost 4 bases and the J segment 4 bases; nucleotides outside the gene matches: 6. The CDR3 reads CASSGTSVPPDTQYF. The CDR3 DNA is TGTGCCAGCAGTGGGACTAGCGTCCCCCCAGATACGCAGTATTTT.

This clone has a single count. The chain couples TRBV29-1 to TRBJ2-2; TRBD1 matches 9 bases. The V gene end was trimmed by 3 bases and the J gene end by 5 bases; junction bases not matched to a gene: 7. CDR1 and CDR2 from the germline V gene are SQVTM and ANQGSEA. The CDR3 runs 15 residues. The CDR3 region is CSVDFTGTGTGELFF. The CDR3 DNA reads TGCAGCGTTGATTTCACCGGGACAGGGACCGGGGAGCTGTTTTTT.

The chain carries TRBV7-9 and TRBJ2-7; the match to TRBD1 covers 9 bases. CDR3 length: 15 amino acids. Losses at the gene ends were 3 bases for V and 3 bases for J; bases not matched to a gene: 6. Germline assignment: CDR1 SEHNR and CDR2 FQNEAQ (reference sequence). In DNA, the CDR3 is TGTGCCAGCAGCTTTTCGGGACAGGGAGTCTACGAGCAGTACTTC. Translating it yields CASSFSGQGVYEQYF.

V and J are TRBV15 and TRBJ2-3; TRBD1 or TRBD2 may be the D gene (5 bases each). Germline CDR1 LNHNV, CDR2 YYDKDF (reference sequence). The CDR3 runs 14 residues. V gave up 5 bases and J gave up 5 bases, with 14 bases separating them. The CDR3 DNA sequence: TGTGCCACCAGCGCAAGGGGAGCAGGAGATACGCAGTATTTT. Translation: CATSARGAGDTQYF.

The chain employs TRBV28 and TRBJ2-1; 12 bases match TRBD1. Trimming cost V 5 bases and J 4 bases; bases outside gene matches: 6. The CDR3 consists of 16 residues. CDR1 and CDR2 (germline): MDHEN, SYDVKM. The CDR3 DNA sequence: TGTGCCAGCAGTCCCTGGGGACAGGGGGCATACAATGAGCAGTTCTTC. Amino acids: CASSPWGQGAYNEQFF.

CDR3 in amino acids: CASSLTGKTEQPQHF. The CDR3 bases are TGTGCCAGCTCACTAACCGGGAAAACGGAACAGCCCCAGCATTTT. This chain links TRBV18 with TRBJ1-5; D gene unclear. Germline CDR1 and CDR2: KGHSH and LQKENI. V was pared by 4 bases and J by 7 bases, with 17 bases between. This CDR3 comprises 15 residues.

This chain connects TRBV7-2 to TRBJ2-5; D might be TRBD1 (5 bases). The CDR3 contains 14 residues. The germline V gene has CDR1 SGHTA and CDR2 FQGNSA. V lost 5 bases and J lost 4, with 14 bases in between. The CDR3 loop reads CASSQSMGLETQYF. CDR3 coding DNA: TGTGCCAGCAGCCAATCAATGGGGCTAGAGACCCAGTACTTC.

The chain recombines TRBV30 with TRBJ1-5; D ambiguous. The V and J ends lost 0 bases and 0 bases respectively, with 6 bases between them. The germline gives CDR1 GTSNPN, CDR2 SVGIG (reference sequence). This CDR3 has 14 amino acids. Here the CDR3 DNA reads TGTGCCTGGAGTGTCGACCTTAGCAATCAGCCCCAGCATTTT. Its translation is CAWSVDLSNQPQHF.

This clone was recorded only once. This chain links TRBV7-2 with TRBJ1-6; 7 nucleotides agree with TRBD1. V lost 1 base and J lost 10; bases outside the gene matches: 7. From germline, CDR1 is SGHTA and CDR2 FQGNSA. The CDR3 is 15 amino acids. CDR3 bases: TGTGCCAGCAGCTTAGAGACAGGGTCGAGATCACCCCTCCACTTT. This gives the protein CASSLETGSRSPLHF.